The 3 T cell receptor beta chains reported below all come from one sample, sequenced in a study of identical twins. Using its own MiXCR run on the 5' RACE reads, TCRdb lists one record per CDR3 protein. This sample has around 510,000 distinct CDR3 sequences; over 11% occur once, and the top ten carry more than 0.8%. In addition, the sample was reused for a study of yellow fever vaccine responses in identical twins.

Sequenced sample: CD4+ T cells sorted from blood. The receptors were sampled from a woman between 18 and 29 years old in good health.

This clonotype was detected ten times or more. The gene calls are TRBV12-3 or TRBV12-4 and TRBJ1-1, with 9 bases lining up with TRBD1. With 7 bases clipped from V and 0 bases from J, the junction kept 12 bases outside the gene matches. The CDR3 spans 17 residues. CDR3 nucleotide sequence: TGTGCCAGCACTCCTGGACAGGGGAACCCCATGAACACTGAAGCTTTCTTT. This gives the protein CASTPGQGNPMNTEAFF.

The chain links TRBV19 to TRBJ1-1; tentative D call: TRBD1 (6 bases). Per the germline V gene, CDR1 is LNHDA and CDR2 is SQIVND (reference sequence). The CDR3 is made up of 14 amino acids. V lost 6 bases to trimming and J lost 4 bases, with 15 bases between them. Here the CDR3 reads CASSRGGGVTEAFF. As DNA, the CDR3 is TGTGCCAGTAGCCGAGGGGGAGGCGTCACTGAAGCTTTCTTT.

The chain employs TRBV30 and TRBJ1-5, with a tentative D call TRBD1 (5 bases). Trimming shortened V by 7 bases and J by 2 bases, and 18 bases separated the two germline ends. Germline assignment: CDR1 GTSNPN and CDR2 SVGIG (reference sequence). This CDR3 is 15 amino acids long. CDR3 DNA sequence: TGTGCCTCCTCCGGGGGGGGTCACGGCAATCAGCCCCAGCATTTT. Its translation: CASSGGGHGNQPQHF.